These T cell receptor beta chains were read from a single sample in a study of blood T cell repertoires in COVID-19. Only in-frame clones appear in the TCRdb table, and some are missing; sequencing was by immunoSEQ multiplex PCR. Here the sample spans about 190,000 clones, roughly nine tenths being singletons. Sequencing was carried out using PBMCs or T cells enriched from blood (not recorded which). The receptors here all came from a woman in her forties in a cohort exposed to, infected with or recovered from COVID-19 (not recorded which). CDR3s include the opening cysteine and the closing phenylalanine or tryptophan. Fields, in order: clone size, V gene, J gene, D gene, CDR3 DNA, CDR3 protein. The D gene is left open where the match is weak. Rows may omit the clone size; those that give it use once, few, many or a size class.

size: .; V: TRBV19; J: TRBJ1-2; D: .; DNA: TGTGCCAGTAGCCTACGGGAGTACCCCATCTATGGCTACACCTTC; CDR3: CASSLREYPIYGYTF
size: .; V: TRBV28; J: TRBJ2-7; D: .; DNA: TGTGCCAGCAGTTCCCCGAGACAGGCGTTCTACGAGCAGTACTTC; CDR3: CASSSPRQAFYEQYF
size: once; V: TRBV4-2; J: TRBJ2-3; D: .; DNA: TGTGCCAGCAGCCCAGTCGCCGGGACTTATCGGACAGATACGCAGTATTTT; CDR3: CASSPVAGTYRTDTQYF
size: .; V: TRBV7-9; J: TRBJ1-4; D: .; DNA: TGTGCCAGCAGCTTGGGCCCTGGCAGTGCAACTAATGAAAAACTGTTTTTT; CDR3: CASSLGPGSATNEKLFF
size: .; V: TRBV14; J: TRBJ2-2; D: .; DNA: TGTGCCAGCCGTATCGAGACGGGGTCGGGGAACACCGGGGAGCTGTTTTTT; CDR3: CASRIETGSGNTGELFF
size: once; V: TRBV6-5; J: TRBJ1-2; D: TRBD1; DNA: TGTGCCAGCTCAGGGGGAGACTATGGCTACACCTTC; CDR3: CASSGGDYGYTF
size: medium-sized; V: TRBV6-4; J: TRBJ1-1; D: .; DNA: TGTGCCAGCAGTGACTCGATTCAGGGGCCCGCTGAAGCTTTCTTT; CDR3: CASSDSIQGPAEAFF
size: .; V: TRBV6-6; J: TRBJ2-5; D: TRBD2; DNA: TGTGCCAGCAGTACCGGGGGGTTGAGAGAAGAGACCCAGTACTTC; CDR3: CASSTGGLREETQYF
size: .; V: TRBV29-1; J: TRBJ1-2; D: TRBD1; DNA: TGCAGCGTGGAGACAGGGAACCTTAACTATGGCTACACCTTC; CDR3: CSVETGNLNYGYTF
size: .; V: TRBV27; J: TRBJ1-5; D: .; DNA: TGTGCCAGCAGTTTAGTGTATAGCAATCAGCCCCAGCATTTT; CDR3: CASSLVYSNQPQHF
size: .; V: TRBV28; J: TRBJ2-7; D: TRBD2; DNA: TGTGCCAGCACAGGACTAGCGCTCGAGCAGTACTTC; CDR3: CASTGLALEQYF
size: .; V: TRBV7-9; J: TRBJ2-1; D: TRBD1; DNA: TGTGCCAGCAGACCTCCCGGGACAGGGGGTGTTAATGAGCAGTTCTTC; CDR3: CASRPPGTGGVNEQFF
size: .; V: TRBV13; J: TRBJ2-7; D: .; DNA: TGTGCCAGCAGCTTAGGGACAGGAGCCTACGAGCAGTACTTC; CDR3: CASSLGTGAYEQYF
size: .; V: TRBV5-5; J: TRBJ1-4; D: .; DNA: TGTGCCAGCAGCTTGGCCATAGGCCCGGAGCACTACGAAAAACTGTTTTTT; CDR3: CASSLAIGPEHYEKLFF
size: .; V: TRBV5-1; J: TRBJ1-4; D: TRBD1; DNA: TGCGCCAGCAGCTCGGACAGGGGGAACGAAAAACTGTTTTTT; CDR3: CASSSDRGNEKLFF
size: .; V: TRBV29-1; J: TRBJ2-7; D: .; DNA: TGCAGCGTCGCTCAGGGATACGAGCAGTACTTC; CDR3: CSVAQGYEQYF
size: .; V: TRBV19; J: TRBJ2-1; D: TRBD1; DNA: TGTGCCACCTCCCGGGACAGGGCCAGTGAGCAGTTCTTC; CDR3: CATSRDRASEQFF
size: .; V: TRBV27; J: TRBJ1-1; D: .; DNA: TGTGCCAGCAGTTCTCGAGCGAACACTGAAGCTTTCTTT; CDR3: CASSSRANTEAFF
size: .; V: TRBV11-3; J: TRBJ1-1; D: .; DNA: TGTGCCAGCAGCTTAATGGGCCGGGGGGCCGAAGCTTTCTTT; CDR3: CASSLMGRGAEAFF
size: .; V: TRBV27; J: TRBJ2-7; D: TRBD2; DNA: TGTGCCAGCAGTCCACGGACTAGCGGGAAGTACGAGCAGTACTTC; CDR3: CASSPRTSGKYEQYF
size: .; V: TRBV27; J: TRBJ2-5; D: TRBD2; DNA: TGTGCCAGCAGGGGTAGCGGGCCCCAGGAGACCCAGTACTTC; CDR3: CASRGSGPQETQYF
size: .; V: TRBV7-9; J: TRBJ2-3; D: TRBD2; DNA: TGTGCCAGCAGCTTAGTTAGGCCTAGCGGGAGTGATACGCAGTATTTT; CDR3: CASSLVRPSGSDTQYF
size: once; V: TRBV5-1; J: TRBJ2-5; D: TRBD1; DNA: TGCGCCAGCAGCTCCGGGACAGGACAAGAGACCCAGTACTTC; CDR3: CASSSGTGQETQYF
size: .; V: TRBV7-2; J: TRBJ2-7; D: TRBD1; DNA: TGTGCCAGCAGCTTGCAGGGGGCCTACGAGCAGTACTTC; CDR3: CASSLQGAYEQYF
size: .; V: TRBV11-2; J: TRBJ1-5; D: .; DNA: TGTGCCAGCAGCTTAGTGGCAGGGTACAATCAGCCCCAGCATTTT; CDR3: CASSLVAGYNQPQHF
size: .; V: TRBV15; J: TRBJ2-7; D: TRBD1; DNA: TGTGCCACCAGCGGGACAGGCCTCTCCTACGAGCAGTACTTC; CDR3: CATSGTGLSYEQYF
size: .; V: TRBV3-1/TRBV3-2; J: TRBJ1-1; D: TRBD1; DNA: TGTGCCAGCAGCCGCCAGGGGGCCGGTTTGAACACTGAAGCTTTCTTT; CDR3: CASSRQGAGLNTEAFF
size: .; V: TRBV24-1; J: TRBJ2-2; D: TRBD1; DNA: TGTGCCACCAGTGATTGGGACAGTACGAACACCGGGGAGCTGTTTTTT; CDR3: CATSDWDSTNTGELFF
size: .; V: TRBV11-3; J: TRBJ2-7; D: .; DNA: TGTGCCAGCAGCTTAGTCGGGGTATTTACCTACGAGCAGTACTTC; CDR3: CASSLVGVFTYEQYF
size: .; V: TRBV9; J: TRBJ2-1; D: TRBD2; DNA: TGTGCCAGCAGCGTAGGGACTAGCGGGAGTGTATACAATGAGCAGTTCTTC; CDR3: CASSVGTSGSVYNEQFF
size: once; V: TRBV16; J: TRBJ1-1; D: .; DNA: TGTGCCAGCAGCCAATCCTTCGGGAACACTGAAGCTTTCTTT; CDR3: CASSQSFGNTEAFF
size: .; V: TRBV28; J: TRBJ1-2; D: .; DNA: TGTGCCAGCAGTCCAAGACAGCCCTATGGCTACACCTTC; CDR3: CASSPRQPYGYTF
size: .; V: TRBV3-1/TRBV3-2; J: TRBJ1-2; D: .; DNA: TGTGCCAGCAGCCAAGGGCCGTCCTATGGCTACACCTTC; CDR3: CASSQGPSYGYTF
size: .; V: TRBV10-3; J: TRBJ1-2; D: .; DNA: TGTGCCATCGGTCGCCAAGGGGGGGAAAGGGGCTACACCTTC; CDR3: CAIGRQGGERGYTF
size: .; V: TRBV13; J: TRBJ2-4; D: .; DNA: TGTGCCAGCAGCGGGGGCCCATCGGGCAAAAACATTCAGTACTTC; CDR3: CASSGGPSGKNIQYF
size: .; V: TRBV9; J: TRBJ2-1; D: .; DNA: TGTGCCAGCAGCGTGGAGGGGCATCCCTACAATGAGCAGTTCTTC; CDR3: CASSVEGHPYNEQFF
size: once; V: TRBV9; J: TRBJ2-3; D: TRBD2; DNA: TGTGCCAGCAGCCCAAGCGGGAGGGCCAGGTTAACCGATACGCAGTATTTT; CDR3: CASSPSGRARLTDTQYF
size: many; V: TRBV6-2/TRBV6-3; J: TRBJ2-5; D: TRBD2; DNA: TGTGCCAGCAGCCTCGGGATAGCGGGAGTGATGGAGACCCAGTACTTC; CDR3: CASSLGIAGVMETQYF
size: .; V: TRBV30; J: TRBJ2-7; D: TRBD1; DNA: TGTGCCTGGAGTCACCGGGACAGGGGTAGGCTGAGTGGCGAGCAGTACTTC; CDR3: CAWSHRDRGRLSGEQYF
size: .; V: TRBV5-8; J: TRBJ2-7; D: TRBD1; DNA: TGTGCCAGCAGCTACCGATGGGACAGGGGGGACTCCTACGAGCAGTACTTC; CDR3: CASSYRWDRGDSYEQYF
size: .; V: TRBV27; J: TRBJ2-2; D: TRBD1; DNA: TGTGCCAGCAGTCCGTTGACAGGGATGGCCGGGGAGCTGTTTTTT; CDR3: CASSPLTGMAGELFF
size: .; V: TRBV4-1; J: TRBJ2-7; D: TRBD1; DNA: TGCGCCAGCAGCCAAGGGTCCGGGACAGGGGCCTACGAGCAGTACTTC; CDR3: CASSQGSGTGAYEQYF
size: .; V: TRBV5-1; J: TRBJ1-5; D: .; DNA: TGCGCCAGCAGCTTGGTCACAGGGTCCAATCAGCCCCAGCATTTT; CDR3: CASSLVTGSNQPQHF
size: .; V: TRBV7-2; J: TRBJ2-7; D: .; DNA: TGTGCCAGCAGCACATCTAGGAAAGGCGAGCAGTACTTC; CDR3: CASSTSRKGEQYF
size: .; V: TRBV11-3; J: TRBJ1-6; D: .; DNA: TGTGCCAGCAGCCTTTCGAGGGGGGGCTCCTATAATTCACCCCTCCACTTT; CDR3: CASSLSRGGSYNSPLHF
size: once; V: TRBV19; J: TRBJ2-3; D: .; DNA: TGTGCCAGTGCTCCGGGACTCAGCACAGATACGCAGTATTTT; CDR3: CASAPGLSTDTQYF
size: .; V: TRBV27; J: TRBJ2-1; D: .; DNA: TGTGCCAGCAGTCGAAAGAGCTCCTACAATGAGCAGTTCTTC; CDR3: CASSRKSSYNEQFF
size: .; V: TRBV4-1; J: TRBJ2-5; D: TRBD2; DNA: TGCGCCAGCAGCCAAGATCCCCCTAGCGGCCTCCAAGAGACCCAGTACTTC; CDR3: CASSQDPPSGLQETQYF
size: .; V: TRBV5-4; J: TRBJ2-3; D: .; DNA: TGTGCCAGCAGCTCGGAGGCTGACACAGATACGCAGTATTTT; CDR3: CASSSEADTDTQYF
size: .; V: TRBV29-1; J: TRBJ2-1; D: TRBD1; DNA: TGCAGCGCTGGACAGGGTTTGGGTGAGCAGTTCTTC; CDR3: CSAGQGLGEQFF
size: .; V: TRBV9; J: TRBJ1-5; D: .; DNA: TGTGCCAGCAGCGCAGAGGGGCAGGCGGGGAATCAGCCCCAGCATTTT; CDR3: CASSAEGQAGNQPQHF
size: .; V: TRBV4-1; J: TRBJ2-7; D: TRBD2; DNA: TGCGCCAGCAGCCAAGAAGCGCTAGCGGGGGTCTACGAGCAGTACTTC; CDR3: CASSQEALAGVYEQYF
size: .; V: TRBV28; J: TRBJ2-7; D: TRBD2; DNA: TGTGCCACCTCACTAGCGGGGGGCCGGGATATCTCCTACGAGCAGTACTTC; CDR3: CATSLAGGRDISYEQYF
size: .; V: TRBV27; J: TRBJ1-6; D: .; DNA: TGTGCCAGCAGTTTCAACAGCTTCTATAATTCACCCCTCCACTTT; CDR3: CASSFNSFYNSPLHF
size: .; V: TRBV15; J: TRBJ1-1; D: TRBD1; DNA: TGTGCCACCAGCACTTACAGGGGCGAGTCTGAAGCTTTCTTT; CDR3: CATSTYRGESEAFF
size: .; V: TRBV13; J: TRBJ2-7; D: TRBD2; DNA: TGTGCCAGCAGCTTTCGACTAGCGGGAATGTACGAGCAGTACTTC; CDR3: CASSFRLAGMYEQYF
size: .; V: TRBV18; J: TRBJ1-4; D: .; DNA: TGTGCCAGCTCACCTCAGGGATCCACTAATGAAAAACTGTTTTTT; CDR3: CASSPQGSTNEKLFF
size: .; V: TRBV30; J: TRBJ1-1; D: .; DNA: TGTGCCTGGAGTCAGGGAACCCCGAACACTGAAGCTTTCTTT; CDR3: CAWSQGTPNTEAFF
size: .; V: TRBV4-1; J: TRBJ1-2; D: TRBD1; DNA: TGCGCCAGCAGCCAACACAGGACAGGGAAAGGCTATGGCTACACCTTC; CDR3: CASSQHRTGKGYGYTF